This T cell receptor beta chain stems from a study of CD8 T cells in Susac syndrome. This clonotype was recorded only once. Deletions cut 6 bases from V and 0 bases from J, with 17 bases between. Germline-derived CDR1 and CDR2 are LGHDT and YNNKEL (reference sequence). The CDR3 has 16 residues. Negative isolation yielded CD8+ and CD4+ T cells; FACS enriched TEMRA cells. Random hexamers primed reverse transcription of about 0.5 to 1 ug RNA. MiXCR was run by TCRdb on the immunoSEQ multiplex PCR reads, yielding one entry per CDR3 protein. The repertoire holds roughly 190,000 distinct CDR3 sequences, with 80% to 95% as singletons.

This receptor was obtained from a human donor in good health. The chain uses TRBV3-1 and TRBJ1-1; the D gene is possibly TRBD1 (5 bases). The sample taken for sequencing was CD4+ T cells from PBMCs. CDR3 coding DNA: TGTGCCAGCAGTTCCCACGGAACAGGAATGAACACTGAAGCTTTCTTT. It specifies CASSSHGTGMNTEAFF.